These 14 T cell receptor beta chains share one sample of origin, sequenced in a study of blood T cell repertoires in COVID-19. Repertoires were generated with immunoSEQ multiplex PCR, while TCRdb's copy carries only in-frame clones and drops some. In the table there are some 62,000 clones, around 79% of which are singletons. The sequenced sample consisted of peripheral blood. These receptors all stem from a man aged 60-69 years with acute or convalescent COVID-19.

This chain links TRBV11-2 with TRBJ2-3; D is unresolved. The CDR3 extends over 15 amino acids. Per germline, CDR1 SGHAT and CDR2 FQNNGV. Trimming stripped 7 bases from V and 0 bases from J, with 14 bases between. The CDR3 spells CASTPQPQSTDTQYF. DNA for the CDR3: TGTGCCAGCACCCCACAACCCCAAAGCACAGATACGCAGTATTTT.

The J gene is TRBJ2-5, the V gene TRBV19, with 7 positions matching TRBD2. The germline gives CDR1 LNHDA, CDR2 SQIVND (reference sequence). The CDR3 sequence is 16 residues long. Unmatched junction bases numbered 18, after V lost 7 bases and J lost 7 bases. The CDR3 bases are TGTGCCAGTAACGTGAAGGTGGCCTGGGGGGAGGGGACCCAGTACTTC. This translates into CASNVKVAWGEGTQYF.

V gene TRBV7-9 combines with J gene TRBJ2-2; 9 nucleotides align to TRBD2. Per the germline V gene, CDR1 is SEHNR and CDR2 is FQNEAQ (reference sequence). Trimming cost V 1 base and J 4 bases; bases outside gene matches: 1. The CDR3 extends over 15 amino acids. Here the CDR3 reads CASSLVSGGTGELFF. The CDR3, as DNA: TGTGCCAGCAGCTTAGTTAGCGGGGGCACCGGGGAGCTGTTTTTT. The whole variable domain, filled in from reference TRBV7-9 and TRBJ2-2, reads DTGVSQNPRHKITKRGQNVTFRCDPISEHNRLYWYRQTLGQGPEFLTYFQNEAQLEKSRLLSDRFSAERPKGSFSTLEIQRTEQGDSAMYLCASSLVSGGTGELFFGEGSRLTVL.

The chain recombines TRBV5-1 with TRBJ1-1; 8 bases match TRBD1. Germline CDR1 and CDR2: SGHRS and YFSETQ. There are 13 residues in the CDR3. Trimming at V came to 3 bases and at J to 4 bases, leaving 2 bases not matched to a gene. CDR3 nucleotides: TGCGCCAGCAGCTCGACAGGGGTCACTGAAGCTTTCTTT. This gives the protein CASSSTGVTEAFF.

This clone was detected only once. This chain uses TRBV7-2 with TRBJ2-7; no reliable D call. This CDR3 has 11 amino acids. The V end was cut by 5 bases, the J end by 7 bases, with 9 bases between. The germline V gene has CDR1 SGHTA and CDR2 FQGNSA. The CDR3 loop reads CASSPLHEQYF. The CDR3 DNA reads as TGTGCCAGCAGCCCACTCCATGAGCAGTACTTC.

This chain connects TRBV10-3 to TRBJ1-1; 10 nucleotides agree with TRBD1. This CDR3 is 15 amino acids long. The V gene end was trimmed by 4 bases and the J gene end by 7 bases; junction bases not matched to a gene: 9. Germline V gives CDR1 ENHRY, CDR2 SYGVKD. In DNA, the CDR3 is TGTGCCATCAGTGGACAGGGGGCAGAACAGGGTGAAGCTTTCTTT. Protein sequence: CAISGQGAEQGEAFF.

V is TRBV6-4 and J is TRBJ2-3; D perhaps matches TRBD2 (6 bases). This CDR3 region has 16 residues. The germline V gene encodes CDR1 MRHNA and CDR2 SNTAGT. Trimming removed 6 bases at V and 3 bases at J, with 19 bases between. The CDR3 sequence: CASSSPRRAGTDTQYF. The CDR3 bases are TGTGCCAGCAGCTCCCCGCGCAGGGCGGGAACAGATACGCAGTATTTT.

The chain couples TRBV28 to TRBJ1-2; tentative D call: TRBD1 (5 bases). Germline V gene sequence: CDR1 MDHEN, CDR2 SYDVKM. There are 14 residues in the CDR3. Trimming cost V 7 bases and J 2 bases, with 14 bases left between them. CDR3 DNA: TGTGCCAGCATTCCCTCGGCAGGGAACTATGGCTACACCTTC. Translation gives CASIPSAGNYGYTF.

This rearrangement joins TRBV6-5 to TRBJ1-5; D not certain. CDR1 is MNHEY, CDR2 SVGAGI, per germline. The CDR3 has 15 residues. V lost 6 bases to trimming and J lost 2 bases, with 14 bases between them. CDR3 residues: CASSPGRPGNQPQHF. The CDR3 DNA reads TGTGCCAGCAGCCCCGGCAGGCCGGGCAATCAGCCCCAGCATTTT.

This clone appeared a few times. V gene TRBV5-1 combines with J gene TRBJ2-1, with 9 bases identical to TRBD1. Germline lookup yields CDR1 SGHRS and CDR2 YFSETQ. This CDR3 has 14 amino acids. V trimming: 4 bases; J trimming: 6 bases; junction bases outside the gene matches: 5. The CDR3 region has the DNA TGCGCCAGCAGCGGGGGACAGGGAATCAATGAGCAGTTCTTC. Its protein product is CASSGGQGINEQFF.

The rearrangement joins TRBV24-1 to TRBJ2-1; 7 nucleotides match TRBD1. V gave up 4 bases and J gave up 6 bases; unmatched junction bases: 11. In germline, CDR1 is KGHDR, CDR2 SFDVKD. The CDR3 is 16 amino acids. CDR3 protein: CATSDKTGPATNEQFF. CDR3 nucleotide sequence: TGTGCCACCAGTGACAAGACAGGGCCAGCGACCAATGAGCAGTTCTTC.

This chain links TRBV11-2 with TRBJ2-6; 7 bases map to TRBD1. Germline assignment: CDR1 SGHAT and CDR2 FQNNGV. The CDR3 is made up of 16 amino acids. After removal of 6 bases from V and 0 bases from J, the junction contained 5 bases not matched to a gene. CDR3 DNA sequence: TGTGCCAGCAGTCGAGCAGGGGGCTCTGGGGCCAACGTCCTGACTTTC. Translation: CASSRAGGSGANVLTF.

The chain recombines TRBV6-1 with TRBJ2-4; D perhaps matches TRBD2 (7 bases). V gave up 3 bases and J gave up 6 bases, with 18 bases separating them. Germline lookup yields CDR1 MNHNS and CDR2 SASEGT. The CDR3 runs 16 residues. The CDR3 sequence is CASSDPGAGAVNIQYF. The DNA of the CDR3 is TGTGCCAGCAGTGACCCGGGGGCGGGAGCGGTAAACATTCAGTACTTC.

The chain carries TRBV20-1 and TRBJ2-7; 10 bases are a match to TRBD2. V lost 3 bases, J lost 1 base, and 6 bases stayed unmatched. CDR1 is DFQATT and CDR2 is SNEGSKA in the germline V gene (reference sequence). This CDR3 contains 15 residues. CDR3 residues: CSASTGTSDSYEQYF. The CDR3 coding sequence is TGCAGTGCTAGTACCGGGACTAGCGATTCCTACGAGCAGTACTTC.